Listed below are T cell receptor beta chains from one sample, sequenced in a study of T-cell reconstitution after alpha-beta-depleted transplantation in children. One entry per CDR3 protein results from TCRdb running MiXCR on the PCR reads. The sample shows about 490,000 distinct CDR3 sequences, over 9.5% of them seen only once. This specimen consisted of PBMCs, obtained before TCRalphabeta/CD19-depleted stem cell transplant. The receptors here all came from a child aged 2 to 9 with inherited bone marrow failure, due to receive a stem cell transplant. CDR3s include the opening cysteine and the closing phenylalanine or tryptophan. Fields, in order: clone size, V gene, D gene, J gene, CDR3 protein, CDR3 DNA. D genes are given only for firm matches. Size tells how often a clone was seen (once, few, many) or the class of an expanded clone, and some rows leave it out.

many,TRBV4-3,NA,TRBJ1-1,CASSHLLQGNTEAFF,TGCGCCAGCAGCCACCTTCTACAGGGGAACACTGAAGCTTTCTTT
few,TRBV20-1,TRBD2,TRBJ2-1,CSARGIAGGYYDEQFF,TGCAGTGCTAGAGGAATAGCGGGAGGATACTACGATGAGCAGTTCTTC
many,TRBV29-1,NA,TRBJ1-4,CSVEGGREGEKLFF,TGCAGCGTTGAAGGGGGCAGGGAGGGAGAAAAACTGTTTTTT
many,TRBV3-1,TRBD2,TRBJ2-1,CASSHFTGGTNNEQFF,TGTGCCAGCAGCCATTTTACGGGAGGGACTAACAATGAGCAGTTCTTC
many,TRBV27,NA,TRBJ2-7,CASSFNIAYEQYF,TGTGCCAGCAGTTTTAATATAGCCTACGAGCAGTACTTC
many,TRBV6-6,NA,TRBJ2-7,CASSRLVSEQYF,TGTGCCAGCAGCAGACTAGTTTCCGAGCAGTACTTC
NA,TRBV20-1,NA,TRBJ1-2,CSTYGEGGYGYTF,TGCAGTACTTACGGGGAGGGGGGCTATGGCTACACCTTC
many,TRBV10-2,NA,TRBJ2-2,CASSAPPGLPNTGELFF,TGCGCCAGCAGTGCCCCTCCGGGACTCCCTAACACCGGGGAGCTGTTTTTT
few,TRBV30,TRBD1,TRBJ2-5,CAWSVPGGRETQYF,TGTGCCTGGAGTGTACCAGGGGGACGAGAGACCCAGTACTTC
NA,TRBV20-1,TRBD2,TRBJ2-7,CSARDSSGNYHEQYF,TGCAGTGCTAGAGATTCCAGCGGGAATTACCACGAGCAGTACTTC
many,TRBV9,NA,TRBJ2-5,CASSLLATNQQETQYF,TGTGCCAGCAGCCTCCTGGCGACCAACCAACAAGAGACCCAGTACTTC
once,TRBV6-2/TRBV6-3,TRBD2,TRBJ2-3,CASSYMGLATDPQYF,TGTGCCAGCAGTTACATGGGACTAGCGACAGATCCGCAGTATTTT
NA,TRBV24-1,TRBD1,TRBJ2-2,CATSLQGDRTGELFF,TGTGCCACCAGCTTACAGGGGGATAGGACCGGGGAGCTGTTTTTT
many,TRBV6-5,TRBD2,TRBJ2-2,CASSYVSGSPGELFF,TGTGCCAGCAGTTACGTTAGCGGGAGTCCCGGGGAGCTGTTTTTT
many,TRBV9,NA,TRBJ2-7,CASSEGLGTPHEQYF,TGTGCCAGCAGCGAAGGATTGGGGACACCCCACGAGCAGTACTTC
many,TRBV5-1,TRBD2,TRBJ2-5,CASSLRASGGTQYF,TGCGCCAGCAGCTTGCGGGCCTCGGGGGGGACCCAGTACTTC
many,TRBV2,TRBD2,TRBJ2-2,CASSDYGRKRFGELFF,TGTGCCAGCAGTGACTACGGGAGGAAACGGTTCGGGGAGCTGTTTTTT
many,TRBV7-9,TRBD1,TRBJ2-5,CASSLVLGGAETQYF,TGTGCCAGCAGCTTAGTCCTAGGGGGCGCAGAGACCCAGTACTTC
many,TRBV4-3,NA,TRBJ2-3,CASSPSDPTDTQYF,TGCGCCAGCAGCCCAAGCGACCCCACAGATACGCAGTATTTT
few,TRBV12-3/TRBV12-4,NA,TRBJ2-3,CASSLGVRGAGVLTDTQYF,TGTGCCAGCAGTTTGGGGGTTAGAGGGGCAGGGGTCCTCACAGATACGCAGTATTTT
NA,TRBV4-3,NA,TRBJ1-3,CASSLSYEGVAGNTIYF,TGCGCCAGCAGCCTCTCCTACGAGGGTGTTGCTGGAAACACCATATATTTT
NA,TRBV20-1,TRBD1,TRBJ1-2,CSASITTGMGYTF,TGCAGTGCCTCCATAACGACAGGGATGGGCTACACCTTC
many,TRBV7-9,TRBD1,TRBJ2-1,CASSLAQGSRDEQFF,TGTGCCAGCAGCTTAGCACAGGGGAGTAGGGATGAGCAGTTCTTC
many,TRBV12-3/TRBV12-4,NA,TRBJ1-1,CASSSGTSGTEAFF,TGTGCCAGCAGTTCCGGGACTTCGGGGACTGAAGCTTTCTTT
many,TRBV5-6,TRBD1,TRBJ2-2,CASSLWRQGVTGELFF,TGTGCCAGCAGCTTGTGGCGACAGGGGGTAACCGGGGAGCTGTTTTTT
many,TRBV29-1,TRBD2,TRBJ2-1,CSADVGLAYNEQFF,TGCAGCGCGGACGTGGGACTAGCATACAATGAGCAGTTCTTC
many,TRBV6-1,NA,TRBJ1-2,CASSPVRNYGYTF,TGTGCCAGCAGCCCGGTGCGTAACTATGGCTACACCTTC
NA,TRBV12-3/TRBV12-4,NA,TRBJ2-5,CATSPSGETQYF,TGTGCCACCTCTCCCAGTGGGGAGACCCAGTACTTC
many,TRBV7-2,NA,TRBJ2-1,CASSFSSGTTYNEQFF,TGTGCCAGCAGCTTCAGTTCCGGGACAACCTACAATGAGCAGTTCTTC
many,TRBV7-2,NA,TRBJ2-2,CASSLRPSGELFF,TGTGCCAGCAGCTTAAGGCCTAGCGGGGAGCTGTTTTTT
many,TRBV7-8,NA,TRBJ2-3,CASSSDPASTDTQYF,TGTGCCAGCAGCTCCGACCCGGCTAGCACAGATACGCAGTATTTT
many,TRBV7-2,NA,TRBJ1-3,CASSLEYGAGNTIYF,TGTGCCAGCAGCTTAGAGTACGGCGCCGGAAACACCATATATTTT
many,TRBV20-1,NA,TRBJ2-3,CSARDWRVSTDTQYF,TGCAGTGCTAGAGACTGGAGGGTTAGCACAGATACGCAGTATTTT
many,TRBV28,TRBD2,TRBJ2-3,CASSGLARESTDTQYF,TGTGCCAGCAGTGGACTAGCTAGGGAGAGCACAGATACGCAGTATTTT
many,TRBV20-1,NA,TRBJ2-3,CSALSGASTDTQYF,TGCAGTGCCTTGTCGGGGGCTAGCACAGATACGCAGTATTTT
many,TRBV4-3,NA,TRBJ2-1,CASSQYFGQYDNEQFF,TGCGCCAGCAGCCAATACTTCGGACAGTACGACAATGAGCAGTTCTTC
NA,TRBV2,NA,TRBJ1-1,CASSGTMNTEAFF,TGTGCCAGCAGTGGCACCATGAACACTGAAGCTTTCTTT
many,TRBV7-6,NA,TRBJ2-1,CASSLEAGFYNEQFF,TGTGCCAGCAGCTTAGAGGCGGGATTCTACAATGAGCAGTTCTTC
many,TRBV5-1,NA,TRBJ2-7,CASKGPYYEQYF,TGCGCCAGCAAGGGTCCATACTACGAGCAGTACTTC
many,TRBV20-1,TRBD2,TRBJ2-1,CSAGLAGGSSYNEQFF,TGCAGTGCGGGACTAGCGGGAGGGAGTTCCTACAATGAGCAGTTCTTC
many,TRBV20-1,NA,TRBJ2-1,CSADRDRDYNEQFF,TGCAGTGCAGACCGCGACCGGGACTACAATGAGCAGTTCTTC
NA,TRBV20-1,NA,TRBJ2-2,CSAREGGGGNTGELFF,TGCAGTGCTAGGGAGGGGGGTGGAGGTAACACCGGGGAGCTGTTTTTT
many,TRBV10-3,NA,TRBJ1-1,CAISDHGGAEAFF,TGTGCCATCAGTGATCACGGTGGCGCTGAAGCTTTCTTT
many,TRBV20-1,NA,TRBJ2-1,CSHNRGERLEQFF,TGCAGTCATAATAGGGGGGAGAGGCTTGAGCAGTTCTTC
few,TRBV28,NA,TRBJ1-4,CASIERRDSDEKLFF,TGTGCCAGCATTGAGCGTCGGGACTCGGATGAAAAACTGTTTTTT
NA,TRBV6-1,TRBD1,TRBJ2-7,CASSAGTGSHEQYF,TGTGCCAGCAGTGCCGGGACAGGGTCCCACGAGCAGTACTTC
many,TRBV20-1,TRBD2,TRBJ2-3,CSASGLAIADTQYF,TGCAGTGCCTCGGGACTAGCGATTGCAGATACGCAGTATTTT
NA,TRBV29-1,NA,TRBJ2-3,CSVEGTGTDTQYF,TGCAGCGTTGAAGGGACAGGCACAGATACGCAGTATTTT
many,TRBV14,NA,TRBJ2-1,CASSQDGADHEQFF,TGTGCCAGCAGCCAAGACGGGGCGGATCATGAGCAGTTCTTC
many,TRBV28,NA,TRBJ2-2,CASSFGRHAWAGELFF,TGTGCCAGCAGTTTTGGGAGACATGCATGGGCCGGGGAGCTGTTTTTT
many,TRBV4-1,NA,TRBJ2-7,CASSQDASRLTYEQYF,TGCGCCAGCAGCCAGGACGCATCACGGCTGACCTACGAGCAGTACTTC
many,TRBV7-9,NA,TRBJ2-1,CASQGNNEQFF,TGTGCCAGCCAGGGGAACAATGAGCAGTTCTTC
many,TRBV4-3,NA,TRBJ2-4,CASSQGSGSKNIQYF,TGCGCCAGCAGCCAAGGGTCCGGCAGCAAAAACATTCAGTACTTC
few,TRBV10-3,NA,TRBJ1-1,CAINGEEMDTEAFF,TGTGCCATCAACGGGGAGGAGATGGACACTGAAGCTTTCTTT
NA,TRBV4-3,TRBD2,TRBJ2-1,CASSQDPAGPHNEQFF,TGCGCCAGCAGCCAAGACCCAGCGGGACCCCACAATGAGCAGTTCTTC
many,TRBV20-1,NA,TRBJ1-2,CSARINRDDNGYTF,TGCAGTGCCCGGATTAACAGGGATGATAATGGCTACACCTTC
many,TRBV10-3,NA,TRBJ2-3,CAISADPDTQYF,TGTGCCATCAGTGCTGATCCGGATACGCAGTATTTT
many,TRBV29-1,TRBD2,TRBJ2-2,CSVELAGVVTGELFF,TGCAGCGTTGAGTTAGCGGGAGTGGTAACCGGGGAGCTGTTTTTT
many,TRBV29-1,TRBD1,TRBJ2-1,CSVVRDSHNEQFF,TGCAGCGTTGTCCGGGACAGCCACAATGAGCAGTTCTTC
many,TRBV4-3,NA,TRBJ2-5,CASSQVDGQETQYF,TGCGCCAGCAGCCAAGTTGACGGACAAGAGACCCAGTACTTC